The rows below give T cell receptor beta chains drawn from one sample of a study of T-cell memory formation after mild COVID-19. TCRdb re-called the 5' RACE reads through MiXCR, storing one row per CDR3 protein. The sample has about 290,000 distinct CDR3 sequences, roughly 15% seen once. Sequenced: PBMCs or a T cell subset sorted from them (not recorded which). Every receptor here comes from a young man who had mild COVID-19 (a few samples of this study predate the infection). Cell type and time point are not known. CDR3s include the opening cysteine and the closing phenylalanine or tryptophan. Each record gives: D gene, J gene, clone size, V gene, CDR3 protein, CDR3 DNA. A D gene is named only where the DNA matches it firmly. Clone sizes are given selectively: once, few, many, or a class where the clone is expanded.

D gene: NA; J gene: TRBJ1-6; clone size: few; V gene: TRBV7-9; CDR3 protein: CASSRGGSPLHF; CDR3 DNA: TGTGCCAGCAGCCGGGGGGGTTCACCCCTCCACTTT
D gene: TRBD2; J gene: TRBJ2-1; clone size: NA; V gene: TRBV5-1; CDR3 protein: CASSLAGGRDSYNEQFF; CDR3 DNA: TGCGCCAGCAGCTTGGCCGGCGGGAGGGATTCCTACAATGAGCAGTTCTTC
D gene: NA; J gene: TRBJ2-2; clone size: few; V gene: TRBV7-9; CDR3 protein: CASSSLAATGELFF; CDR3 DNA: TGTGCCAGCAGCTCCTTAGCCGCCACCGGGGAGCTGTTTTTT
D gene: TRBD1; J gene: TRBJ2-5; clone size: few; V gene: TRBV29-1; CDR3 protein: CSVAGQGGETQYF; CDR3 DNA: TGCAGCGTTGCGGGACAGGGAGGAGAGACCCAGTACTTC
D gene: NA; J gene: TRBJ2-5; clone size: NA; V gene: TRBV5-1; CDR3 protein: CASRGREETQYF; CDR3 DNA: TGCGCCAGCAGAGGCAGGGAAGAGACCCAGTACTTC
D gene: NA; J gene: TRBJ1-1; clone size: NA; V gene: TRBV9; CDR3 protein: CASSVEEFTTMNTEAFF; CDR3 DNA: TGTGCCAGCAGCGTAGAAGAGTTTACTACCATGAACACTGAAGCTTTCTTT
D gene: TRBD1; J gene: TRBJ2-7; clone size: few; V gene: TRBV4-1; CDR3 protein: CASSRRTGEESYEQYF; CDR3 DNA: TGCGCCAGCAGCCGCCGGACAGGGGAAGAGTCCTACGAGCAGTACTTC
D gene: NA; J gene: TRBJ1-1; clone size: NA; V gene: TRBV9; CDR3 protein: CASSPSHSGNTEAFF; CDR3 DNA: TGTGCCAGCAGCCCCTCCCATTCTGGGAACACTGAAGCTTTCTTT
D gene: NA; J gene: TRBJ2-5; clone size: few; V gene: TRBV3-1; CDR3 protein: CASSQDPREETQYF; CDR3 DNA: TGTGCCAGCAGCCAAGATCCACGGGAAGAGACCCAGTACTTC
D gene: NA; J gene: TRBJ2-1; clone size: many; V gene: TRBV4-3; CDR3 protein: CASSLSTGSSYNEQFF; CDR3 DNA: TGCGCCAGCAGCCTGTCCACAGGGAGCTCCTACAATGAGCAGTTCTTC
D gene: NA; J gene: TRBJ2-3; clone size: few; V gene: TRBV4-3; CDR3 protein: CASSQDRRGTTDTQYF; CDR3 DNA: TGCGCCAGCAGCCAAGATAGGAGGGGTACAACAGATACGCAGTATTTT
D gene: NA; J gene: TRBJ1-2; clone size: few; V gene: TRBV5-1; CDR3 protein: CASSLTRGANYGYTF; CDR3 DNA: TGCGCCAGCAGCTTAACAAGGGGCGCCAACTATGGCTACACCTTC
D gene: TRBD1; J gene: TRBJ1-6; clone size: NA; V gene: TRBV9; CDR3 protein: CASSVAGGGSPLHF; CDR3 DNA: TGTGCCAGCAGCGTAGCAGGGGGAGGTTCACCCCTCCACTTT
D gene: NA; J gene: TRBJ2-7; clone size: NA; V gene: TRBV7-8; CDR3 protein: CASSLTGATGEQYF; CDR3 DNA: TGTGCCAGCAGCTTAACGGGAGCTACTGGAGAGCAGTACTTC
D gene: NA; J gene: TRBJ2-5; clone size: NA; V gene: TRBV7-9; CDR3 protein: CASSLSGVWETQYF; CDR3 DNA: TGTGCCAGCAGCTTGAGTGGGGTCTGGGAGACCCAGTACTTC
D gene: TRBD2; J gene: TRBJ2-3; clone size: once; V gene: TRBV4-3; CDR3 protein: CASSPTLAGASTDTQYF; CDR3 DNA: TGCGCCAGCAGCCCCACCCTAGCGGGGGCTAGCACAGATACGCAGTATTTT
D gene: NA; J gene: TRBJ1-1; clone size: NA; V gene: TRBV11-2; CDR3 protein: CASSYHQGTEAFF; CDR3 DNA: TGTGCCAGCAGCTACCACCAGGGTACTGAAGCTTTCTTT
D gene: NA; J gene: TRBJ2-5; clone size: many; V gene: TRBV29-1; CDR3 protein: CSVEGREGETQYF; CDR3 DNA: TGCAGCGTTGAAGGGCGCGAGGGAGAGACCCAGTACTTC
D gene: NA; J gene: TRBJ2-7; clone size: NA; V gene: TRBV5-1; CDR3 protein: CASSLVVKADFQYF; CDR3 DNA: TGCGCCAGCAGCTTGGTCGTGAAGGCCGACTTCCAGTACTTC
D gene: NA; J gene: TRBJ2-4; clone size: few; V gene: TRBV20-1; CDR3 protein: CSDLILAKNIQYF; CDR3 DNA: TGCAGTGACCTTATCCTAGCCAAAAACATTCAGTACTTC
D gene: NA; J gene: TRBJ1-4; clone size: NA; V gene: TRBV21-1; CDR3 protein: CASSPTLRGLFF; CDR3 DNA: TGTGCCAGCAGTCCTACTTTACGGGGGCTGTTTTTT
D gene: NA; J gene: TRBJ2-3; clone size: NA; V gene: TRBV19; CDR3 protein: CASSIFPGSQYF; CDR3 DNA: TGTGCCAGTAGTATTTTCCCGGGCTCGCAGTATTTT
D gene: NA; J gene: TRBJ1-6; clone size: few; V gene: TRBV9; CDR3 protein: CASSVQGRPLHF; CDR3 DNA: TGTGCCAGCAGCGTACAGGGACGGCCCCTCCACTTT
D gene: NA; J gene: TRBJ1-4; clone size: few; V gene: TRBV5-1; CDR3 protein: CASSPASGANEKLFF; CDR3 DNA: TGCGCCAGCAGCCCAGCGTCCGGGGCTAATGAAAAACTGTTTTTT
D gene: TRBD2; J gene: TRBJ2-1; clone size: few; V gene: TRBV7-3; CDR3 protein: CASSGLAGGPQFF; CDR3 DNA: TGTGCCAGCAGCGGCCTAGCGGGGGGGCCGCAGTTCTTC
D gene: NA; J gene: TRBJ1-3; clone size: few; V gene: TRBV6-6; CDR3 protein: CASSSAQGGNTIYF; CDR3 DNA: TGTGCCAGCAGTTCCGCCCAGGGGGGAAACACCATATATTTT